Each of the 2 T cell receptor beta chains below was sequenced from the same sample in a study of blood T cell repertoires in COVID-19. The data were produced by immunoSEQ multiplex PCR, yet TCRdb's version contains in-frame clones alone and is incomplete. The sample shows 50,000 to 65,000 clones, 85% of them seen only once. Source material: peripheral blood. Source of these receptors: a man aged 65 to 85 with acute or convalescent COVID-19.

The chain uses TRBV6-6 and TRBJ1-4; 9 bases are shared with TRBD1. Trimming removed 6 bases from V and 4 bases from J; junction bases left unmatched: 3. The CDR3 is made up of 14 amino acids. Germline CDR1 MNHNY, CDR2 SVGAGI (reference sequence). In DNA, the CDR3 is TGTGCCAGCAGGCGACAGGGGGATAATGAAAAACTGTTTTTT. This translates into CASRRQGDNEKLFF.

The chain couples TRBV7-2 to TRBJ1-1; unclear D gene. Germline CDR1 reads SGHTA; CDR2 reads FQGNSA. CDR3 size: 13 residues. As DNA, the CDR3 is TGTGCTTCGAGAATATCCTTGAACACTGAAGCTTTCTTT. Translating it yields CASRISLNTEAFF.